Presented here are 24 T cell receptor beta chains from one specimen sequenced in a study of blood T cell repertoires in COVID-19. Measured with immunoSEQ multiplex PCR; TCRdb has only the in-frame clones, and not every one. The table has hundreds of thousands of clones, roughly four fifths seen once; the top ten hold under 2%. The sample comprised peripheral blood. These receptor sequences come from a woman over 75 with acute or convalescent COVID-19.

V usage is TRBV4-1 and J usage is TRBJ2-2; TRBD2 matches at 8 bases. CDR1 and CDR2 (germline): MGHRA, YSYEKL. The CDR3 loop spans 17 amino acids. Trimming removed 1 base from V and 5 bases from J; junction bases left unmatched: 9. The CDR3 sequence: CASSQALAGGGTGELFF. CDR3 nucleotides: TGCGCCAGCAGCCAAGCTCTGGCGGGAGGCGGGACCGGGGAGCTGTTTTTT.

This chain links TRBV5-5 with TRBJ2-6, with 8 bases fitting TRBD1. Germline lookup yields CDR1 SGHKS and CDR2 YYEKEE (reference sequence). V gave up 2 bases and J gave up 0 bases; unmatched junction bases: 7. This CDR3 is 18 amino acids long. DNA for the CDR3: TGTGCCAGCAGCTTCCAGACAGGGGCAAGCTCTGGGGCCAACGTCCTGACTTTC. Amino acids: CASSFQTGASSGANVLTF.

The CDR3 loop reads CASSKTGSGYTF. The CDR3 DNA follows: TGTGCCAGCAGTAAAACAGGGTCTGGCTACACCTTC. This chain links TRBV6-5 with TRBJ1-2, with D perhaps matching TRBD1 (6 bases). Germline CDR1 is MNHEY and CDR2 is SVGAGI. V was shortened by 5 bases and J by 7 bases, with 11 bases between the two germline ends. The CDR3 loop spans 12 amino acids.

CDR3 in amino acids: CASSFLREKGGDTEAFF. CDR3 coding DNA: TGTGCCAGCAGCTTTCTTCGTGAGAAAGGGGGGGACACTGAAGCTTTCTTT. The rearrangement uses TRBV11-3 and TRBJ1-1, with D possibly matching TRBD1 (6 bases). Germline V gene sequence: CDR1 SGHNT, CDR2 YENEEA. The germline V and J ends were trimmed by 3 bases and 3 bases, with 20 bases remaining between them. The CDR3 loop spans 17 amino acids.

The chain couples TRBV28 to TRBJ2-5; 8 bases are shared with TRBD2. Per germline, CDR1 MDHEN and CDR2 SYDVKM. V trimming: 5 bases; J trimming: 5 bases; junction bases outside the gene matches: 13. CDR3 length: 16 amino acids. The CDR3 bases are TGTGCCAGCAGTCTCAGCGGGAGTGAGTTTAGGGAGACCCAGTACTTC. It translates to CASSLSGSEFRETQYF.

This sequence joins TRBV7-2 and TRBJ2-7; D possibly corresponds to TRBD1 (7 bases). The CDR3 is 15 amino acids. Germline V gene data show CDR1 as SGHTA and CDR2 as FQGNSA. The germline V and J ends were trimmed by 2 bases and 9 bases, with 20 bases remaining between them. The CDR3 loop reads CASSLKQGGPISQYF. As DNA, the CDR3 is TGTGCCAGCAGCTTAAAGCAGGGGGGCCCGATCTCGCAGTACTTC.

The chain employs TRBV2 and TRBJ1-2; tentative D call: TRBD1 (6 bases). The CDR3 spans 14 residues. The V gene lost 6 bases and the J gene lost 6 bases, with 17 bases spanning the gap. CDR1 is SNHLY, CDR2 FYNNEI, per germline. DNA for the CDR3: TGTGCCAGCAGCGACTCATACAGGGATAATGGCTACACCTTC. Amino acid sequence: CASSDSYRDNGYTF. Full variable domain (missing parts from reference TRBV2 and TRBJ1-2): EPEVTQTPSHQVTQMGQEVILRCVPISNHLYFYWYRQILGQKVEFLVSFYNNEISEKSEIFDDQFSVERPDGSNFTLKIRSTKLEDSAMYFCASSDSYRDNGYTFGSGTRLTVV.

The chain combines TRBV7-2 with TRBJ2-5, with D tentatively TRBD1 (6 bases). Trimming removed 4 bases at V and 1 base at J, with 13 bases between. In germline, CDR1 is SGHTA, CDR2 FQGNSA. The CDR3 runs to 15 residues. In DNA form, the CDR3 reads TGTGCCAGCAGCTCCTTATGGGGGCCCCAAGAGACCCAGTACTTC. It is translated as CASSSLWGPQETQYF.

This CDR3 reads CASSARGWQETQYF. CDR3 coding DNA: TGCGCCAGCAGCGCGAGGGGGTGGCAAGAGACCCAGTACTTC. The gene calls are TRBV5-1 and TRBJ2-5; the D gene is possibly TRBD1 (6 bases). Deletions cut 4 bases from V and 2 bases from J, with 12 bases between. The V gene's germline CDR1 is SGHRS and CDR2 YFSETQ. This CDR3 is 14 amino acids long.

The gene calls are TRBV11-1 and TRBJ2-1; D possibly corresponds to TRBD2 (6 bases). The CDR3 extends over 14 amino acids. Trimming removed 5 bases at V and 7 bases at J, with 15 bases between. Germline V gene sequence: CDR1 SGHAT, CDR2 FQDESV (reference sequence). CDR3 DNA: TGTGCCAGCAGCCGTCGATCGCTAGCGAATGAGCAGTTCTTC. Protein product: CASSRRSLANEQFF.

The V gene is TRBV7-2, the J gene TRBJ2-2; the match to TRBD2 covers 9 bases. The CDR3 consists of 17 residues. The germline V gene encodes CDR1 SGHTA and CDR2 FQGNSA. The V segment lost 0 bases and the J segment 7 bases; nucleotides outside the gene matches: 9. The CDR3 bases are TGTGCCAGCAGCTTAGCTAGCGGGGGTGTTCTTAACGGGGAGCTGTTTTTT. The encoded protein is CASSLASGGVLNGELFF.

The chain recombines TRBV6-6 with TRBJ2-7; TRBD2 matches at 14 bases. Germline CDR1 is MNHNY and CDR2 is SVGAGI (reference sequence). The CDR3 runs 17 residues. V lost 5 bases to trimming and J lost 1 base; unmatched junction nucleotides: 7. The CDR3 loop reads CASSPGLAGGRSYEQYF. The DNA of the CDR3 is TGTGCCAGCAGTCCTGGACTAGCGGGGGGCCGGTCCTACGAGCAGTACTTC.

The rearrangement joins TRBV24-1 to TRBJ2-2; D is perhaps TRBD2 (6 bases). V was trimmed by 5 bases and J by 2 bases, leaving 20 bases between them. This CDR3 contains 18 residues. The germline V gene encodes CDR1 KGHDR and CDR2 SFDVKD. CDR3 sequence reads: CATSGGRPDFLNTGELFF. CDR3 bases: TGTGCCACCAGTGGGGGGAGGCCCGATTTTCTTAACACCGGGGAGCTGTTTTTT.

This clone has a handful of counts. The chain carries TRBV5-6 and TRBJ1-1; D not resolved. From germline, CDR1 is SGHDT and CDR2 YYEEEE. The CDR3 runs 12 residues. Between the trimmed V and J ends, which lost 7 bases and 2 bases, there was a span of 9 bases. The CDR3 region is CASSKPNTEAFF. For the CDR3, the DNA is TGTGCCAGCTCCAAGCCTAACACTGAAGCTTTCTTT.

The rearrangement joins TRBV3-1 (or the pseudogene TRBV3-2) to TRBJ1-6; 11 nucleotides line up with TRBD1. With 5 bases clipped from V and 9 bases from J, the junction kept 6 bases outside the gene matches. There are 15 residues in the CDR3. Germline V gene lookup returns CDR1 LGHDT and CDR2 YNNKEL (reference sequence). The DNA for the CDR3 is TGTGCCAGCAGCTACGGGACAGGGGGTTCTTCACCCCTCCACTTT. Protein product: CASSYGTGGSSPLHF.

The rearrangement uses TRBV7-3 and TRBJ1-1, with TRBD1 identical over 7 bases. Trimming at V came to 4 bases and at J to 0 bases, leaving 11 bases not matched to a gene. The V gene's germline CDR1 is SGHTA and CDR2 FQGTGA. The CDR3 runs to 17 residues. The CDR3 reads CASSSKTRTGMNTEAFF. CDR3 nucleotide sequence: TGTGCCAGCAGCTCGAAAACACGGACAGGTATGAACACTGAAGCTTTCTTT.

The chain has TRBV5-1 and TRBJ1-1, with a tentative D call TRBD1 (5 bases). The ends were cut back, 2 bases at V and 1 base at J, with 12 bases in the middle. The CDR3 loop spans 15 amino acids. Germline V gene data show CDR1 as SGHRS and CDR2 as YFSETQ. The CDR3, as DNA: TGCGCCAGCAGCTTTCAGGGATTGGAGAACACTGAAGCTTTCTTT. Its translation: CASSFQGLENTEAFF.

This clone was counted a single time. The chain joins TRBV5-6 to TRBJ2-7; D remains unclear. V was trimmed by 5 bases and J by 6 bases, leaving 12 bases between them. Germline lookup yields CDR1 SGHDT and CDR2 YYEEEE. The CDR3 runs 12 residues. This CDR3 reads CASSYPPGEQYF. CDR3 DNA sequence: TGTGCCAGCAGTTATCCTCCGGGCGAGCAGTACTTC.

This clone was observed a single time. This sequence joins TRBV29-1 and TRBJ2-2; TRBD1 agrees at 7 bases. Germline loops: CDR1 SQVTM, CDR2 ANQGSEA. Unmatched junction bases numbered 7, after V lost 7 bases and J lost 5 bases. The CDR3 has 13 residues. The CDR3 reads CSARWGQTGELFF. As DNA, the CDR3 is TGCAGCGCCCGTTGGGGACAGACCGGGGAGCTGTTTTTT.

V is TRBV28 and J is TRBJ1-3; TRBD1 matches at 10 bases. CDR1 is MDHEN and CDR2 is SYDVKM in the germline V gene. This CDR3 is built from 16 residues. J was trimmed by 2 bases and V by 2 bases; bases with no gene match: 3. CDR3 loop: CASSLRQGATGNTIYF. CDR3 DNA: TGTGCCAGCAGTTTAAGACAGGGGGCGACTGGAAACACCATATATTTT.

A single count supports this clone. This chain joins TRBV7-2 and TRBJ2-1; 13 nucleotides align to TRBD2. Losses at the gene ends were 6 bases for V and 9 bases for J; bases not matched to a gene: 8. The germline V gene encodes CDR1 SGHTA and CDR2 FQGNSA. The CDR3 totals 15 residues. CDR3 bases: TGTGCCAGCAGTAAGACTAGCGGGAGGCCCGTTGAGCAGTTCTTC. Its protein product is CASSKTSGRPVEQFF.

The CDR3 DNA sequence: TGTGCCTGGAGCCTAGCGGATGAGCAGTTCTTC. Amino acid sequence: CAWSLADEQFF. The chain carries TRBV30 and TRBJ2-1, with TRBD2 matching 7 bases. In germline, CDR1 is GTSNPN, CDR2 SVGIG (reference sequence). CDR3 length equals 11 residues. The V segment lost 3 bases and the J segment 8 bases; nucleotides outside the gene matches: 1.

This clone was seen a few times. The chain recombines TRBV28 with TRBJ1-2, with 9 bases aligning to TRBD1. Germline assignment: CDR1 MDHEN and CDR2 SYDVKM. CDR3 size: 17 residues. V shed 2 bases and J 6 bases; nucleotides not matched to a gene: 13. DNA of the CDR3: TGTGCCAGCAGTTTAAGGTCCGGGACAGGGCTAGGGGATGGCTACACCTTC. Translation: CASSLRSGTGLGDGYTF.

The rearrangement joins TRBV3-1 (or the pseudogene TRBV3-2) to TRBJ2-5; possible D gene TRBD2, 5 bases. Germline CDR1 is LGHDT and CDR2 is YNNKEL (reference sequence). The CDR3 extends over 16 amino acids. The V gene lost 0 bases and the J gene lost 3 bases, with 14 bases spanning the gap. The chain's CDR3 is CASSQERLATKETQYF. CDR3 in DNA: TGTGCCAGCAGCCAAGAGAGGTTAGCGACCAAAGAGACCCAGTACTTC.